Given below is one T cell receptor (beta chain) in context. Its antigen is not identified. This sample is part of a study of post-analysis software for immune sequencing data. Study results and limitations: TRBV5-6, TRBV5-1 and TRBV20-1 belonged to a set of roughly five TRBV segments that were more frequent in patients than controls.

The V and J ends lost 10 bases and 1 base respectively, with 15 bases between them. There are 14 residues in the CDR3. The germline CDR1 and CDR2 sequences are MNHNY and SVGAGI (reference sequence). The library was made from cDNA and included unique molecular identifiers. TCRdb ran MiXCR on the PCR reads and lists one entry per CDR3 protein. In the table there are under 900,000 distinct CDR3 sequences, about 50% of which are singletons. The origin of this receptor is a girl aged 10-17 years with multiple sclerosis. Sample: blood. The chain uses TRBV6-6 and TRBJ2-3; no firm D call. DNA for the CDR3: TGTGCCACTCTAATAGGGTGGCGCACAGATACGCAGTATTTT. It is translated as CATLIGWRTDTQYF.